A single sample gave rise to the 21 T cell receptor beta chains below, sequenced in a study of regulatory T cells in long-lasting Graves disease (dated by TCRdb to the early 2020s). The time point label corresponds to: persistent/refractory GD, antithyroid drugs over 5 years with positive TRAb. RNA was extracted from PBMCs in TRIzol for both TCR sequencing and RNA sequencing. Library preparation employed multiplex PCR. TCRdb records Illumina HiSeq 4000 as the sequencer. TCR beta libraries were built with iRepertoire HTBI primers and Arm-PCR amplification of CDR3 regions. The public reads were quality trimmed at Q25 with fastp and then assembled into clones with MiXCR by TCRdb, keeping productive beta chains. Duplicate CDR3 protein sequences are folded into a single record with the most common DNA and genes. The sample table shows 350,000 to 450,000 distinct CDR3 sequences, and more than 20% are seen once. The ten largest account for 25% to 30% of the sample.

The sample consisted of peripheral blood mononuclear cells (PBMCs), taken when the disease was refractory, from a patient treated with antithyroid drugs. Receptor source: a woman aged 40-49 years with Graves disease. Donor details come from another sample of the same person, matched by shared clones.

This clonotype was observed at least ten times. The V and J genes are TRBV10-3 and TRBJ1-1; D is unclear. Trimming took 3 bases from V and 0 from J, leaving 14 bases between them. CDR1 and CDR2 (germline): ENHRY, SYGVKD. CDR3 length: 16 amino acids. The CDR3 loop is CAISDPKYLMNTEAFF. The CDR3 DNA reads as TGTGCCATCAGTGACCCGAAGTATTTAATGAACACTGAAGCTTTCTTT.

The chain uses TRBV5-1 and TRBJ2-7; 10 nucleotides align to TRBD1. Losses at the gene ends were 4 bases for V and 0 bases for J; bases not matched to a gene: 7. Germline V gene data show CDR1 as SGHRS and CDR2 as YFSETQ. CDR3 size: 16 residues. The CDR3 bases are TGCGCCAGCAGCCAGGGACAGGGGATTAGCTCCTACGAGCAGTACTTC. Encoded protein: CASSQGQGISSYEQYF.

The V call is TRBV19, the J call TRBJ2-2, with D hard to call. Looked up from germline, CDR1 is LNHDA and CDR2 is SQIVND (reference sequence). The CDR3 consists of 12 residues. V dropped 7 bases and J dropped 0 bases, with 3 bases sitting between them. In DNA form, the CDR3 reads TGTGCCAGTAAATCGAACACCGGGGAGCTGTTTTTT. Its protein is CASKSNTGELFF.

The chain employs TRBV29-1 and TRBJ2-5; weak D call: TRBD1 (7 bases). The CDR3 has 13 residues. Germline V gene sequence: CDR1 SQVTM, CDR2 ANQGSEA. V shed 3 bases and J shed 4 bases, with 12 bases lying between them. The CDR3 spells CSVDGQGGETQYF. Here the CDR3 DNA reads TGCAGCGTTGACGGGCAGGGGGGAGAGACCCAGTACTTC.

This clonotype was detected ten times or more. The chain carries TRBV28 and TRBJ1-5; 9 bases are a match to TRBD1. There are 15 residues in the CDR3. Germline V CDR1 and CDR2: MDHEN, SYDVKM. The junction had 5 bases not matched to a gene; V was cut back by 2 bases and J by 6 bases. The CDR3 DNA sequence: TGTGCCAGCAGTTTAGGGGGGACAGGGAGTCAGCCCCAGCATTTT. This gives the protein CASSLGGTGSQPQHF.

Concerning this clonotype itself: With a much larger clone just one base away, this may be a read error. The rearrangement uses TRBV6-1 and TRBJ2-4; 7 positions match TRBD2. This CDR3 is built from 18 residues. CDR1 is MNHNS and CDR2 is SASEGT in the germline V gene. In DNA, the CDR3 is TGTGTCAGCAGCTCAGCCCGCATCCGGCGAGGGGAGGGAAACATTCAGTACTTC. Protein product: CVSSSARIRRGEGNIQYF.

This chain joins TRBV28 and TRBJ1-2; the match to TRBD1 covers 9 bases. The CDR3 runs 14 residues. With 6 bases clipped from V and 7 bases from J, the junction kept 9 bases outside the gene matches. Per germline, CDR1 MDHEN and CDR2 SYDVKM. The CDR3 DNA sequence: TGTGCCAGCAGGGAAGGGACAGGGTCTCGTGGCTACACCTTC. It specifies CASREGTGSRGYTF.

A few counts support this clonotype. The V and J genes are TRBV13 and TRBJ2-5; tentatively, D is TRBD1 (5 bases). Trimming cost V 1 base and J 5 bases, with 14 bases left between them. The CDR3 covers 15 residues. Germline CDR1 reads PRHDT; CDR2 reads FYEKMQ (reference sequence). DNA for the CDR3: TGTGCCAGCAGCTTAGACATGGGGCGTGCCGAGACCCAGTACTTC. Its protein product is CASSLDMGRAETQYF.

On this clonotype itself: A much larger clone differs from this one at a single base, so this may be a read error. The chain links TRBV6-1 to TRBJ1-4; D unresolved. Germline V lookup: CDR1 MNHNS, CDR2 SASEGT. The CDR3 covers 12 residues. This CDR3 is CTSSLGDEKLFF. CDR3 bases: TGTACCAGCAGTCTTGGGGATGAAAAACTGTTTTTT.

This clonotype showed up many times. V usage is TRBV10-3 and J usage is TRBJ1-4; TRBD1 agrees at 7 bases. Germline CDR1 is ENHRY and CDR2 is SYGVKD. The CDR3 loop spans 15 amino acids. V shed 2 bases and J 5 bases; nucleotides not matched to a gene: 5. The CDR3 reads CAISETDRKNEKLFF. In DNA, the CDR3 is TGTGCCATCAGTGAGACGGACAGGAAGAATGAAAAACTGTTTTTT.

This clonotype has a handful of counts. V and J are TRBV24-1 and TRBJ1-5; unclear D gene. There are 15 residues in the CDR3. Germline CDR1 KGHDR, CDR2 SFDVKD. The V gene lost 2 bases and the J gene lost 4 bases, with 11 bases spanning the gap. In DNA form, the CDR3 reads TGTGCCACCAGTGATTCAGGACCGGTTAATCAGCCCCAGCATTTT. Its protein product is CATSDSGPVNQPQHF.

The table lists this clonotype with many counts. The chain uses TRBV11-2 and TRBJ2-7, with TRBD2 matching 11 bases. This CDR3 region has 20 residues. In germline, CDR1 is SGHAT, CDR2 FQNNGV. V trimming: 3 bases; J trimming: 2 bases; junction bases outside the gene matches: 18. CDR3 in DNA: TGTGCCAGCAGCTTGCGGGGTTCCGGGACTAGCGGCGGGGGCGCCTACGAGCAGTACTTC. It yields the protein CASSLRGSGTSGGGAYEQYF.

This clonotype was detected only a few times. This chain's CDR3 is CSARAMGADTGELFF. CDR3 coding DNA: TGCAGTGCTAGAGCTATGGGGGCGGACACCGGGGAGCTGTTTTTT. The chain recombines TRBV20-1 with TRBJ2-2, with a tentative D call TRBD1 (6 bases). The CDR3 covers 15 residues. Germline CDR1 is DFQATT and CDR2 is SNEGSKA (reference sequence). Trimming took off 1 base at V and 3 bases at J, with 12 bases between the two ends.

This clonotype was counted many times. This rearrangement joins TRBV12-3 or TRBV12-4 to TRBJ2-2, with D perhaps TRBD1 or TRBD2 (5 bases each). The V end lost 2 bases, the J end lost 4 bases, and 14 bases lay between the germline ends. The CDR3 length is 16 residues. The CDR3 DNA reads as TGTGCCAGCAGTTTACTCCTTGGGGACGGCACCGGGGAGCTGTTTTTT. This translates into CASSLLLGDGTGELFF.

V and J are TRBV15 and TRBJ2-3; 9 bases line up with TRBD2. The CDR3 is 16 amino acids. The V gene's germline CDR1 is LNHNV and CDR2 YYDKDF (reference sequence). The ends lost 1 base at V and 2 bases at J; junction bases unmatched: 4. CDR3 nucleotides: TGTGCCACCAGCAGAGCCGCGGGGGGGAACACAGATACGCAGTATTTT. As protein: CATSRAAGGNTDTQYF.

The chain couples TRBV20-1 to TRBJ2-3; TRBD1 matches 10 bases. The V and J ends lost 2 bases and 0 bases, in that order; junction bases with no gene match: 8. From germline, CDR1 is DFQATT and CDR2 SNEGSKA (reference sequence). There are 17 residues in the CDR3. The CDR3 protein is CSARTPGGQGSTDTQYF. DNA for the CDR3: TGCAGTGCTAGAACCCCTGGGGGACAGGGGAGCACAGATACGCAGTATTTT.

This chain joins TRBV20-1 and TRBJ2-1; possible D gene TRBD1, 6 bases. The CDR3 is 11 residues long. Trimming pared 6 bases from V and 6 bases from J, leaving 9 bases between. The germline V gene has CDR1 DFQATT and CDR2 SNEGSKA (reference sequence). The CDR3 here is CSARTVNEQFF. CDR3 DNA sequence: TGCAGTGCCCGGACAGTCAATGAGCAGTTCTTC.

The chain employs TRBV7-9 and TRBJ1-1; TRBD1 aligns across 8 bases. The V and J ends lost 8 bases and 4 bases, in that order; junction bases with no gene match: 3. Per the germline V gene, CDR1 is SEHNR and CDR2 is FQNEAQ (reference sequence). The CDR3 loop spans 12 amino acids. The CDR3 spells CASSGQVTEAFF. The CDR3 bases are TGTGCCAGCTCGGGACAGGTCACTGAAGCTTTCTTT.

The J gene is TRBJ2-7, the V gene TRBV7-9; D gene uncertain. This CDR3 is built from 12 residues. V was cut by 3 bases and J by 5 bases, with 8 bases left in between. Germline V gives CDR1 SEHNR, CDR2 FQNEAQ (reference sequence). The CDR3 sequence is CASSFGRNEQYF. Written as DNA, the CDR3 is TGTGCCAGCAGCTTTGGTCGGAACGAGCAGTACTTC.

The chain carries TRBV19 and TRBJ1-5; 8 bases align to TRBD1. The CDR3 is 17 residues long. CDR1 is LNHDA, CDR2 SQIVND, per germline (reference sequence). The trim removed 1 base at V and 1 base at J, leaving 6 bases unmatched. The CDR3 spells CASSIARTGISNQPQHF. The CDR3 DNA follows: TGTGCCAGTAGTATAGCCCGGACAGGGATAAGCAATCAGCCCCAGCATTTT.

As for this clonotype: A far bigger clonotype differs at one base, so this is likely a read error. The conserved phenylalanine or tryptophan normally closing the CDR3 is absent here, so this likely arose from a read error. The rearrangement uses TRBV7-9 and TRBJ1-1; 9 bases are shared with TRBD1. V gave up 6 bases and J gave up 1 base; unmatched junction bases: 6. The germline gives CDR1 SEHNR, CDR2 FQNEAQ (reference sequence). The CDR3 runs 15 residues. Here the CDR3 reads CASSVPGQGNTEAFL. The CDR3 DNA is TGTGCCAGCAGTGTGCCGGGACAGGGGAACACTGAAGCTTTCCTT.